This TCR beta chain is from a study of tumor and adjacent non-tumor tissue in lung cancer. Study-wide results and limits: In normal lung, the top 100 clones were significantly more dominant than in tumor.

As regards this clonotype: The antigen remains undetermined. A junction end diverges from the germline sequence, so it may reflect a read error.

Three rounds of nested PCR, following a modified ARM-PCR protocol, produced the TCRbeta library. MiXCR was run by TCRdb on the multiplex PCR reads, yielding one entry per CDR3 protein. The sample includes tens of thousands of distinct CDR3 sequences, under 70% of them seen just once. The template was RNA from unsorted bulk tissue. The CDR3 loop spans 15 amino acids. Germline loops: CDR1 SGHDN, CDR2 FVKESK. The receptor comes from a woman in her 70s with non-small cell lung cancer. Specimen: lung tumor tissue. The rearrangement joins TRBV14 to TRBJ2-1, with D tentatively TRBD1 (7 bases). The DNA of the CDR3 is TGTGCCAGCAGTCCTCAGGGGGGTAGATACAATGAGCAGTTTTTC. Translating gives CASSPQGGRYNEQFF.